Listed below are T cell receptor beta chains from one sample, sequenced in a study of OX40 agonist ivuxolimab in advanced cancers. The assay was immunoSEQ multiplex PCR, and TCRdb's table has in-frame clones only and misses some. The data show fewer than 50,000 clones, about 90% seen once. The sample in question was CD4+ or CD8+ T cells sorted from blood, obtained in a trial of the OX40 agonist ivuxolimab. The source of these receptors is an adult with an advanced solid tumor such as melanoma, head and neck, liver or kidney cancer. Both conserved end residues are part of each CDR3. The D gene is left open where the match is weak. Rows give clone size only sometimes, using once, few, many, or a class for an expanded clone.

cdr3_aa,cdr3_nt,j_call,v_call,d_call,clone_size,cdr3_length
CSVVKNTEAFF,TGCAGCGTTGTTAAGAACACTGAAGCTTTCTTT,TRBJ1-1,TRBV29-1,NA,NA,11
CASSGGLNQPQHF,TGTGCCAGCAGCGGGGGACTTAATCAGCCCCAGCATTTT,TRBJ1-5,TRBV7-8,NA,NA,13
CASSYQAGAFF,TGTGCCAGCAGTTACCAAGCGGGAGCTTTCTTT,TRBJ1-1,TRBV6-1,NA,NA,11
CASSLLASSYNEQFF,TGTGCCAGCAGCTTACTAGCGAGCTCCTACAATGAGCAGTTCTTC,TRBJ2-1,TRBV7-2,NA,NA,15
CASSTQSGQGTGDSYEQYF,TGTGCCAGCAGCACCCAGTCGGGACAGGGGACAGGTGACTCCTACGAGCAGTACTTC,TRBJ2-7,TRBV21-1,NA,once,19
CSAANYGYTF,TGCAGTGCAGCGAACTATGGCTACACCTTC,TRBJ1-2,TRBV20-1,NA,NA,10
CASRKEGQGAMNGYTF,TGTGCAAGTCGGAAAGAGGGACAGGGGGCAATGAATGGCTACACCTTC,TRBJ1-2,TRBV12-2,NA,NA,16
CASRGRDRANTEAFF,TGTGCCAGCAGGGGGAGGGACAGGGCGAACACTGAAGCTTTCTTT,TRBJ1-1,TRBV6-1,TRBD1,NA,15
CASSPGGSSSYNEQFF,TGTGCCAGCAGCCCCGGGGGGTCGAGCTCCTACAATGAGCAGTTCTTC,TRBJ2-1,TRBV7-3,TRBD2,NA,16
CASSLVQGNTGELFF,TGTGCCAGCAGCCTTGTACAGGGAAACACCGGGGAGCTGTTTTTT,TRBJ2-2,TRBV7-9,NA,NA,15
CASSIRDRFNRGNTIYF,TGTGCCAGCAGCATCCGGGACAGGTTTAACAGGGGAAACACCATATATTTT,TRBJ1-3,TRBV5-6,TRBD1,once,17
CASSLGLTGTGQNIQYF,TGTGCCAGCAGCTTAGGGTTAACAGGGACAGGCCAGAACATTCAGTACTTC,TRBJ2-4,TRBV11-2,TRBD1,NA,17